This TCR beta chain is from a study of response to subunit inactivated influenza vaccine. Study outcomes and limitations: Authors suggested each seasonal influenza vaccination recruits few new T cells.

The V and J ends lost 0 bases and 2 bases respectively, with 14 bases between them. CDR1 and CDR2 (germline): LGHNA, YSLEER. This CDR3 spans 17 amino acids. A word on this clonotype: The antigen is undetermined.

MiXCR, run by TCRdb on the RT-PCR reads, gives a single entry per CDR3 protein. The sample gives about 780,000 distinct CDR3 sequences, approximately 18% of which show up once; about a tenth is in the top ten. This receptor was identified in a man aged 50 to 60 who received an inactivated influenza vaccine. The starting material was PBMCs from blood, obtained less than 6 days after vaccination. V and J are TRBV4-3 and TRBJ2-1; D is unclear. The CDR3 protein is CASSQDPVPSPYNEQFF. The CDR3 nucleotides read TGCGCCAGCAGCCAAGATCCGGTCCCGAGCCCCTACAATGAGCAGTTCTTC.